The source of this TCR beta chain is a study of blood T cells in healthy people across ages. With 3 bases clipped from V and 4 bases from J, the junction kept 7 bases outside the gene matches. This CDR3 has 15 residues. Germline CDR1 reads SGHRS; CDR2 reads YFSETQ. A second PCR, run for about 7 to 11 cycles, used a sample-barcoded 5' primer plus a J-beta primer mix. TCRdb reprocessed the 5' RACE reads via MiXCR and lists one record per CDR3 protein. This table holds some 1.6 million distinct CDR3 sequences, roughly 32% found once. This clonotype was observed a few times. The TCR comes from a woman aged 25 to 39 in good health. This chain joins TRBV5-1 and TRBJ2-3, with TRBD2 identical over 8 bases. Sequenced: blood. CDR3 in amino acids: CASSYLGAGADTQYF. CDR3 nucleotides: TGCGCCAGCAGCTACCTCGGAGCGGGAGCAGATACGCAGTATTTT.